The entry below describes one T cell receptor beta chain. Its antigen remains unidentified. The CDR3 consists of 14 residues. Germline CDR1 reads KGHSH; CDR2 reads LQKENI. V was clipped by 3 bases and J by 4 bases; unmatched bases: 2. This entry comes from a study of cytomegalovirus exposure and HLA in healthy donors. Study outcomes and limitations: Some highly shared sequence variants likely arose as a pipeline artifact. The authors enumerated 180 or so TCR beta chains as linked to cytomegalovirus. TCR sequences were mostly rare, though some public TCRs occurred in many donors. Using a false discovery rate of 0.05, a later analysis showed that about 16,000 TCR beta sequences were associated with HLA alleles.

It was with 60 Vbeta and 13 Jbeta primers that the PCR ran. Only in-frame clones appear in the TCRdb table, and some are missing; sequencing was by immunoSEQ multiplex PCR. The table includes about 80,000 clones, 80% detected once. The sample comprised PBMCs. This clonotype was sampled from a man aged 50 to 60 in good health and CMV-seropositive. The V call is TRBV18, the J call TRBJ1-4, with 7 bases matching TRBD1. The DNA of the CDR3 is TGTGCCAGCTCACCTCAGGGGGGTAATGAAAAACTGTTTTTT. It specifies CASSPQGGNEKLFF.